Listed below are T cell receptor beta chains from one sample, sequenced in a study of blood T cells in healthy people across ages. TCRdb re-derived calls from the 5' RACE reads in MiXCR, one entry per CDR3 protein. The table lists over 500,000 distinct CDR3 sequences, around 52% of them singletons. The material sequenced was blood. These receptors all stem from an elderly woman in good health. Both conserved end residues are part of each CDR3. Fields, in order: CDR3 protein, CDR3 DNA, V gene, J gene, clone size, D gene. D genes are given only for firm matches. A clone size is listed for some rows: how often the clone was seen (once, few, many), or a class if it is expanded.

CDR3 protein: CASSLTGGQETQYF
CDR3 DNA: TGTGCCAGCAGCTTGACGGGGGGACAAGAGACCCAGTACTTC
V gene: TRBV7-2
J gene: TRBJ2-5
clone size: few
D gene: TRBD2

CDR3 protein: CASSQGHTDTQYF
CDR3 DNA: TGTGCCAGCAGTCAGGGCCACACAGATACGCAGTATTTT
V gene: TRBV12-3/TRBV12-4
J gene: TRBJ2-3
clone size: NA
D gene: NA

CDR3 protein: CASSPYLAGGAYEQYF
CDR3 DNA: TGTGCCAGCAGCCCGTACCTAGCGGGAGGTGCCTACGAGCAGTACTTC
V gene: TRBV7-2
J gene: TRBJ2-7
clone size: NA
D gene: TRBD2

CDR3 protein: CASSGASRYEQYF
CDR3 DNA: TGCGCCAGCAGCGGGGCTAGTCGCTACGAGCAGTACTTC
V gene: TRBV5-1
J gene: TRBJ2-7
clone size: few
D gene: NA

CDR3 protein: CASSPTRTGDSPLHF
CDR3 DNA: TGTGCCAGCAGTCCAACCAGGACAGGGGATTCACCCCTCCACTTT
V gene: TRBV12-3/TRBV12-4
J gene: TRBJ1-6
clone size: NA
D gene: TRBD1

CDR3 protein: CASSYRDRLNTEAFF
CDR3 DNA: TGTGCCAGCAGCTACCGGGACAGACTTAACACTGAAGCTTTCTTT
V gene: TRBV5-4
J gene: TRBJ1-1
clone size: NA
D gene: TRBD1

CDR3 protein: CASSLVSGGNEQFF
CDR3 DNA: TGCGCCAGCAGCTTGGTCTCAGGGGGCAATGAGCAGTTCTTC
V gene: TRBV5-1
J gene: TRBJ2-1
clone size: many
D gene: TRBD1

CDR3 protein: CSALAGDNEQFF
CDR3 DNA: TGCAGCGCCTTAGCGGGGGACAATGAGCAGTTCTTC
V gene: TRBV29-1
J gene: TRBJ2-1
clone size: NA
D gene: TRBD2

CDR3 protein: CASSLTGGGINEQFF
CDR3 DNA: TGTGCCAGCAGCTTGACGGGGGGAGGGATCAATGAGCAGTTCTTC
V gene: TRBV7-2
J gene: TRBJ2-1
clone size: many
D gene: TRBD2

CDR3 protein: CSAWGGYDSTRQYF
CDR3 DNA: TGCAGTGCTTGGGGAGGGTACGATTCGACTCGGCAGTACTTC
V gene: TRBV20-1
J gene: TRBJ2-5
clone size: NA
D gene: TRBD2

CDR3 protein: CSVRDRRATGELFF
CDR3 DNA: TGCAGCGTTAGGGACAGGAGGGCCACCGGGGAGCTGTTTTTT
V gene: TRBV29-1
J gene: TRBJ2-2
clone size: NA
D gene: TRBD1

CDR3 protein: CASAIGETQYF
CDR3 DNA: TGTGCCAGCGCCATAGGAGAGACCCAGTACTTC
V gene: TRBV9
J gene: TRBJ2-5
clone size: few
D gene: NA

CDR3 protein: CASSVSIGPREEKLFF
CDR3 DNA: TGTGCCAGCAGCGTCTCGATTGGGCCAAGGGAAGAAAAACTGTTTTTT
V gene: TRBV9
J gene: TRBJ1-4
clone size: many
D gene: NA

CDR3 protein: CASSLGLAGPSFNSYNEQFF
CDR3 DNA: TGTGCCAGCAGCTTAGGACTAGCGGGGCCCTCATTTAACTCCTACAATGAGCAGTTCTTC
V gene: TRBV7-8
J gene: TRBJ2-1
clone size: many
D gene: TRBD2

CDR3 protein: CASSLVGTANTGELFF
CDR3 DNA: TGTGCCAGCAGCTTGGTTGGGACAGCTAATACCGGGGAGCTGTTTTTT
V gene: TRBV5-5
J gene: TRBJ2-2
clone size: NA
D gene: TRBD1